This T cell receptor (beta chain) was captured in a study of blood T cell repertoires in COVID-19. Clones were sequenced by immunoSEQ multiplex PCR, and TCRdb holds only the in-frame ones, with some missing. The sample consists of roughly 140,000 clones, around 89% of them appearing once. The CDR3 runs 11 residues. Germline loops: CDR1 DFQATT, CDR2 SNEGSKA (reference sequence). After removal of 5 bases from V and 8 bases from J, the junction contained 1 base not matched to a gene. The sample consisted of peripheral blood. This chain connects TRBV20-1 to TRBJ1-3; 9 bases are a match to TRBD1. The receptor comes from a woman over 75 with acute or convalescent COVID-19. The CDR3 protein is CSADRGDTIYF. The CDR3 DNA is TGCAGTGCTGACAGGGGGGACACCATATATTTT.